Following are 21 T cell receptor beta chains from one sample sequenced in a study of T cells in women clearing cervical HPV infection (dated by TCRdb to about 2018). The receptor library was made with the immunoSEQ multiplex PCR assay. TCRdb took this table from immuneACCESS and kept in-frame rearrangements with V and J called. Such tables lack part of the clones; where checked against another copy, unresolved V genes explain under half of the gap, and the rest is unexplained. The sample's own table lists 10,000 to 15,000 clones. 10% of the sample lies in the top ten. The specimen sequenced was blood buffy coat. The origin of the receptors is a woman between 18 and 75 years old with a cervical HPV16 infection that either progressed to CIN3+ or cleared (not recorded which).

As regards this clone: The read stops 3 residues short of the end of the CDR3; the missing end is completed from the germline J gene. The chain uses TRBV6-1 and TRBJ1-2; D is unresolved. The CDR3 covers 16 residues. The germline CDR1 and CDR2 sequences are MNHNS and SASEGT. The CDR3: CASSEIGRLDTDTYTF. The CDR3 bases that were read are TGTGCCAGCAGTGAAATAGGCAGGCTCGACACAGATACC.

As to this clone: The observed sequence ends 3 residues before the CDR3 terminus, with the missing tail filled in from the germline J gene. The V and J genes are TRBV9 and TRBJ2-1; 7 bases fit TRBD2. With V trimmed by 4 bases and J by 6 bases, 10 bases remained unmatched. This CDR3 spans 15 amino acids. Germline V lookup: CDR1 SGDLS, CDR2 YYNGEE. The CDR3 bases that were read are TGTGCCAGCAGCCCTCCGGGGGGTTTGCGCAATGAG. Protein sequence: CASSPPGGLRNE. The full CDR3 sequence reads CASSPPGGLRNEQFF.

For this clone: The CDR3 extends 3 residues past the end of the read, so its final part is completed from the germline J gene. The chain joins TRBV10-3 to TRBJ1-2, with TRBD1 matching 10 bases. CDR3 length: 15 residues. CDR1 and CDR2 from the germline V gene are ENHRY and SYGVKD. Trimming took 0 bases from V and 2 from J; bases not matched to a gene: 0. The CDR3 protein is CAISESTGGNYGYTF. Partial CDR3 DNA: TGTGCCATCAGTGAGTCGACAGGGGGCAACTATGGC.

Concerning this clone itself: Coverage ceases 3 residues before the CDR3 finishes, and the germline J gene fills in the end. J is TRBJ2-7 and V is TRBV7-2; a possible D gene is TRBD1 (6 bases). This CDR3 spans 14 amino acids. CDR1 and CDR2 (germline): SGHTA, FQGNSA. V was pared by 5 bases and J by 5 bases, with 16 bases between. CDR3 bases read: TGTGCCAGCAGCGCAGGGGTAGGGGCCCACGAG. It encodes CASSAGVGAHE. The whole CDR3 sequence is CASSAGVGAHEQYF.

This CDR3 reads CASSKGRGGFPSYNDYTF. The part of the CDR3 DNA that was read is TGTGCCAGTAGTAAAGGAAGGGGAGGGTTCCCCTCATACAATGAC. This chain connects TRBV19 to TRBJ1-2; D possibly corresponds to TRBD1 (5 bases). The read ends 3 residues shy of where the CDR3 ends; the end is completed using the germline J gene. Germline V lookup: CDR1 LNHDA, CDR2 SQIVND (reference sequence). CDR3 size: 18 residues.

CDR3 bases read: TGTGCCAGCTCACCTAACCGACAGGCAGCCTACGAC. Protein: CASSPNRQAAYD. The entire CDR3 sequence reads CASSPNRQAAYDYTF. J is TRBJ1-2 and V is TRBV18; D might be TRBD1 (6 bases). The read gets to within 3 residues of the CDR3 end, and the germline J gene fills in the rest. The CDR3 covers 15 residues. Germline-derived CDR1 and CDR2 are KGHSH and LQKENI.

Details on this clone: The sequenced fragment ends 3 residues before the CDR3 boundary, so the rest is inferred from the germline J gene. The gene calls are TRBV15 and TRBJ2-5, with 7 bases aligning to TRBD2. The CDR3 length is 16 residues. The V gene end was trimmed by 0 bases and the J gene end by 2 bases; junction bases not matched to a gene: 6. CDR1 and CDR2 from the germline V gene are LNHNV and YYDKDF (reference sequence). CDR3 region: CATSREGAGNQETQYF. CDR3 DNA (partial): TGTGCCACCAGCAGAGAAGGAGCGGGGAATCAAGAGACC.

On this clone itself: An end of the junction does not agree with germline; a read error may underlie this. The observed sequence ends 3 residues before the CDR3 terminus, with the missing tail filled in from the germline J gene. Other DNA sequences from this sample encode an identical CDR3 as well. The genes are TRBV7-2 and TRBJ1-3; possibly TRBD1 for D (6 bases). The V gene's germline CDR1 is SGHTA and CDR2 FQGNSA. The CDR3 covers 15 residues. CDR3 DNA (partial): TGTGCCAGCAGCAACCCAGGGGAATTAGGGAACACA. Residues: CASSNPGELGNT. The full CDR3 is CASSNPGELGNTIYF. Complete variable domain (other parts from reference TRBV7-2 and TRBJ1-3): GAGVSQSPSNKVTEKGKDVELRCDPISGHTALYWYRQSLGQGLEFLIYFQGNSAPDKSGLPSDRFSAERTGGSVSTLTIQRTQQEDSAVYLCASSNPGELGNTIYFGEGSWLTVV.

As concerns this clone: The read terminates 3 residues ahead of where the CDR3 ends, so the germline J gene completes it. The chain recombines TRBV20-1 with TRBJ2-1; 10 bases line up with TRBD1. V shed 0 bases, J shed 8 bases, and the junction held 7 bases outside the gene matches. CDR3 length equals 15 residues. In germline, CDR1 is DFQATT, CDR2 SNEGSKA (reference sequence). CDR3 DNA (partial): TGCAGTGCTAGAGATCAGACAGGGGGCTTTTATGAG. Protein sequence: CSARDQTGGFYE. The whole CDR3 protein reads CSARDQTGGFYEQFF.

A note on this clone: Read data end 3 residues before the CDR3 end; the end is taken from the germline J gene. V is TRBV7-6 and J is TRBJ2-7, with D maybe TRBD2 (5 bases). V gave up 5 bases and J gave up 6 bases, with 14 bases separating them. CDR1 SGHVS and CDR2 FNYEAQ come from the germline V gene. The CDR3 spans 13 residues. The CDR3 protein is CASSPALAGEQYF. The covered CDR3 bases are TGTGCCAGCAGCCCAGCCCTGGCGGGCGAG.

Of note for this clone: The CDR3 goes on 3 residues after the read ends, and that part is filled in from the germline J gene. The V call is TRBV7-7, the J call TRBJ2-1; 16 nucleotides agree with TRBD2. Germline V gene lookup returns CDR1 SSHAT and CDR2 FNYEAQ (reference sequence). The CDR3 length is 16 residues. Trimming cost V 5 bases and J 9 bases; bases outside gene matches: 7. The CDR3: CASSPGTSGGVGEQFF. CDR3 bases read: TGTGCCAGCAGCCCTGGGACTAGCGGGGGGGTGGGTGAG.

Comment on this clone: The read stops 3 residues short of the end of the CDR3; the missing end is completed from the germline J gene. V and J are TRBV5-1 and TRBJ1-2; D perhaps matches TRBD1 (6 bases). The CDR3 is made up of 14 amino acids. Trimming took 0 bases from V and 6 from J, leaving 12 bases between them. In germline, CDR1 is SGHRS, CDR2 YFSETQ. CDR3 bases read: TGCGCCAGCAGCTTGGACAGGGAGGTAGATGGC. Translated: CASSLDREVDG. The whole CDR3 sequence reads CASSLDREVDGYTF.

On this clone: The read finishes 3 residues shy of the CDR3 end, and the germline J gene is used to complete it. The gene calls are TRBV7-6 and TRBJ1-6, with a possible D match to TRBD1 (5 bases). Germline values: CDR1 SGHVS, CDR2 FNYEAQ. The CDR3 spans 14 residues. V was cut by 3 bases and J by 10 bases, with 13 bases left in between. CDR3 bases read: TGTGCCAGCAGCTTCGAGGGGCGCGGATCACCC. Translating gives CASSFEGRGSP. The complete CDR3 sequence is CASSFEGRGSPLHF. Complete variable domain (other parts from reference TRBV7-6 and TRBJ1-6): GAGVSQSPRYKVTKRGQDVALRCDPISGHVSLYWYRQALGQGPEFLTYFNYEAQQDKSGLPNDRFSAERPEGSISTLTIQRTEQRDSAMYRCASSFEGRGSPLHFGNGTRLTVT.

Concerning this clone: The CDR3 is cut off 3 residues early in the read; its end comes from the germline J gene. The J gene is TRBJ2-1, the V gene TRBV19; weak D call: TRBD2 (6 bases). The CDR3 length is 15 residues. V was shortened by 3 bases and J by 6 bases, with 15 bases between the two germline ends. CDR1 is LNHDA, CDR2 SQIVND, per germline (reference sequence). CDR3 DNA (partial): TGTGCCAGTAGTATTCCCGGACTAAAAGGCAATGAG. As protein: CASSIPGLKGNE. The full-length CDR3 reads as CASSIPGLKGNEQFF.

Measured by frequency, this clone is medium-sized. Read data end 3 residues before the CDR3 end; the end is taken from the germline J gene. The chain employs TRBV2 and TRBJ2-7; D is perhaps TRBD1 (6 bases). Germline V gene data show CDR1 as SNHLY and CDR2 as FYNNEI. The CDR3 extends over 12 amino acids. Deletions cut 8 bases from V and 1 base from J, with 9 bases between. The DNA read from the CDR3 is TGTGCCAGCCGCCAGGGGTCCTACGAG. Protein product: CASRQGSYE. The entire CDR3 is CASRQGSYEQYF.

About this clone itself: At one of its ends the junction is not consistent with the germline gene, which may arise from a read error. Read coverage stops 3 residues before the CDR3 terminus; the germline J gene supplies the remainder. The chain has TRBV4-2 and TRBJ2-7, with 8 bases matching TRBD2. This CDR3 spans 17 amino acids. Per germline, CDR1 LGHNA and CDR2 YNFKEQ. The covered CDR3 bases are TGCGCCAGCAGCCAAGTAGCCACGGGGGGGTTTACCTACGAG. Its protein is CASSQVATGGFTYE. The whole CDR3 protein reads CASSQVATGGFTYEQYF.

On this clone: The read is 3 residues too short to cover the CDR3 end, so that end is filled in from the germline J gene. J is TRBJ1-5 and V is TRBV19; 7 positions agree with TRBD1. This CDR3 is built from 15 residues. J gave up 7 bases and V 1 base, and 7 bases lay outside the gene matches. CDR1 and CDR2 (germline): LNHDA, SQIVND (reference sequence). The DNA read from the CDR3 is TGTGCCAGTAGTATAGGGGCCACAGGGGTCCAGCCC. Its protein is CASSIGATGVQP. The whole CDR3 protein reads CASSIGATGVQPQHF.

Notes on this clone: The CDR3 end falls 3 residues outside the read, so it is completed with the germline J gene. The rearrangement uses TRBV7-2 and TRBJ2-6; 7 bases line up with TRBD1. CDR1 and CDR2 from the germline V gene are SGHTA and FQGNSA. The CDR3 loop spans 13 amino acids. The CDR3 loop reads CASSEGQRSLLTF. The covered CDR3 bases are TGTGCCAGCAGCGAGGGACAGCGATCACTC.

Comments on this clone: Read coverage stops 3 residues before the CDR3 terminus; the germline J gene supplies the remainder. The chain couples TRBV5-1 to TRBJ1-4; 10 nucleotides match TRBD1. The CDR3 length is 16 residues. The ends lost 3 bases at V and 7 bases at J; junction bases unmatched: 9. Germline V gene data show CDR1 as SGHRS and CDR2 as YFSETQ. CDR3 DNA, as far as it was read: TGCGCCAGCAGCTCAGGCATCGGACAGGGGGTTGAAAAA. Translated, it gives CASSSGIGQGVEK. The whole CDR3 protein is CASSSGIGQGVEKLFF.

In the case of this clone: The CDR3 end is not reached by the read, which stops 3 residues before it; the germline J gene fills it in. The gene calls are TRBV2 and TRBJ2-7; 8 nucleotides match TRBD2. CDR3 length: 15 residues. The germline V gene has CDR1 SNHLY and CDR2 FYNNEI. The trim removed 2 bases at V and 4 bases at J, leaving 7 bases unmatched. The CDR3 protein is CASSESGGSQYEQYF. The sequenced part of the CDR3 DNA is TGTGCCAGCAGTGAAAGCGGGGGCTCACAGTACGAG.

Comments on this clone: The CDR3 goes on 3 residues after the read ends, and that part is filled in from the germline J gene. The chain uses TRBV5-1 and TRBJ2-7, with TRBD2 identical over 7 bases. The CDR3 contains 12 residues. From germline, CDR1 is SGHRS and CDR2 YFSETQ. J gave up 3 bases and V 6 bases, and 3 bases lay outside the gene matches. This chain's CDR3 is CASIWGGYEQYF. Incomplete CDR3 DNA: TGCGCCAGCATTTGGGGGGGCTACGAG.